Each of the 16 T cell receptor beta chains below was sequenced from the same sample in a study of blood T cell repertoires in COVID-19. Data came from immunoSEQ multiplex PCR; TCRdb stores just in-frame clones and leaves some out. The table has about 55,000 clones, more than 70% seen once; the top ten hold approximately 8%. What was sequenced was peripheral blood. These receptor sequences come from a man aged 60-69 years with active COVID-19.

This chain links TRBV30 with TRBJ1-2; D remains unclear. Between the trimmed V and J ends, which lost 4 bases and 4 bases, there was a span of 13 bases. This CDR3 is built from 13 residues. CDR1 and CDR2 (germline): GTSNPN, SVGIG (reference sequence). The CDR3 bases are TGTGCCTGGATAACGGGAGGGCTCTATGGCTACACCTTC. Protein: CAWITGGLYGYTF. Looking up the rest from reference TRBV30 and TRBJ1-2 gives the full variable domain: SQTIHQWPATLVQPVGSPLSLECTVEGTSNPNLYWYRQAAGRGLQLLFYSVGIGQISSEVPQNLSASRPQDRQFILSSKKLLLSDSGFYLCAWITGGLYGYTFGSGTRLTVV.

About this clone: Other nucleotide sequences in the sample specify the same CDR3. This rearrangement joins TRBV5-1 to TRBJ2-5; the D is unclear. The germline gives CDR1 SGHRS, CDR2 YFSETQ. The CDR3 is made up of 14 amino acids. V shed 0 bases and J shed 0 bases, with 6 bases lying between them. For the CDR3, the DNA is TGCGCCAGCAGCTTGGGTAGCAACCAAGAGACCCAGTACTTC. Its protein is CASSLGSNQETQYF.

The rearrangement joins TRBV27 to TRBJ2-1; 9 bases map to TRBD1. There are 13 residues in the CDR3. Germline V gene data show CDR1 as MNHEY and CDR2 as SMNVEV (reference sequence). V shed 3 bases, J shed 6 bases, and the junction held 0 bases outside the gene matches. Here the CDR3 DNA reads TGTGCCAGCAGTTTGGACAGGGGCAATGAGCAGTTCTTC. Translated: CASSLDRGNEQFF.

The rearrangement uses TRBV10-1 and TRBJ2-3; 9 bases are shared with TRBD2. The V segment lost 8 bases and the J segment 5 bases; nucleotides outside the gene matches: 5. CDR1 and CDR2 from the germline V gene are WNHNN and SYGVQD (reference sequence). The CDR3 consists of 13 residues. The CDR3 loop is CASAAGGQDTQYF. Written as DNA, the CDR3 is TGCGCCAGCGCGGCGGGAGGGCAAGATACGCAGTATTTT.

This clone came up once. The chain employs TRBV7-9 and TRBJ2-5; 10 positions agree with TRBD2. The CDR3 has 15 amino acids. The germline gives CDR1 SEHNR, CDR2 FQNEAQ (reference sequence). The J segment lost 2 bases and the V segment lost 7 bases, leaving 7 bases of the junction unmatched. The DNA of the CDR3 is TGTGCCAGCACCTCGGGACTAGCGACTCAAGAGACCCAGTACTTC. Translating gives CASTSGLATQETQYF.

The chain uses TRBV29-1 and TRBJ1-1; 7 bases fit TRBD1. V lost 0 bases, J lost 0 bases, and 10 bases stayed unmatched. Germline V gene sequence: CDR1 SQVTM, CDR2 ANQGSEA. The CDR3 loop spans 17 amino acids. Written as DNA, the CDR3 is TGCAGCGTTGAAGAAGGGTGGAAGGGGGCCATGAACACTGAAGCTTTCTTT. This codes for CSVEEGWKGAMNTEAFF.

The genes are TRBV27 and TRBJ2-3; 10 positions agree with TRBD2. Germline V gene data show CDR1 as MNHEY and CDR2 as SMNVEV (reference sequence). The CDR3 loop spans 17 amino acids. With V trimmed by 3 bases and J by 4 bases, 10 bases remained unmatched. The chain's CDR3 is CASSFASSGSGSDTQYF. The CDR3 region has the DNA TGTGCCAGCAGTTTCGCCTCTAGCGGGAGCGGTTCAGATACGCAGTATTTT.

The chain recombines TRBV11-2 with TRBJ1-6; D gene ambiguous. V was trimmed by 5 bases and J by 5 bases, leaving 4 bases between them. The CDR3 totals 12 residues. Germline values: CDR1 SGHAT, CDR2 FQNNGV. This chain's CDR3 is CASSLNNSPLHF. The CDR3 coding sequence is TGTGCCAGCAGCCTAAATAATTCACCCCTCCACTTT.

The rearrangement uses TRBV30 and TRBJ1-2; 11 nucleotides align to TRBD1. The CDR3 consists of 17 residues. Per germline, CDR1 GTSNPN and CDR2 SVGIG (reference sequence). The trim removed 3 bases at V and 2 bases at J, leaving 11 bases unmatched. The CDR3 coding sequence is TGTGCCTGGAGAGGGACCGGGACAGGGGGGAAAAACTATGGCTACACCTTC. Translating it yields CAWRGTGTGGKNYGYTF.

The chain is built from TRBV7-3 and TRBJ1-2; D gene uncertain. In germline, CDR1 is SGHTA, CDR2 FQGTGA. This CDR3 spans 13 amino acids. V was shortened by 5 bases and J by 0 bases, with 7 bases between the two germline ends. CDR3 coding DNA: TGTGCCAGCAGCACTAGAGCTAACTATGGCTACACCTTC. Amino acids: CASSTRANYGYTF.

This rearrangement joins TRBV6-1 to TRBJ2-1; D unclear. The CDR3 spans 13 residues. V lost 1 base and J 11 bases, leaving 12 bases between the germline ends. CDR1 MNHNS and CDR2 SASEGT come from the germline V gene. The CDR3 sequence is CASSEEEGVKQFF. For the CDR3, the DNA is TGTGCCAGCAGTGAAGAGGAAGGAGTTAAGCAGTTCTTC.

Regarding this clone: The sample carries other DNA sequences with the same CDR3. The chain couples TRBV29-1 to TRBJ1-1, with 11 bases aligning to TRBD1. Trimming took 6 bases from V and 2 from J; bases not matched to a gene: 2. CDR1 and CDR2 from the germline V gene are SQVTM and ANQGSEA. The CDR3 has 13 residues. This CDR3 is CSVRTGGNTEAFF. The DNA for the CDR3 is TGCAGCGTACGGACAGGGGGCAACACTGAAGCTTTCTTT.

This chain joins TRBV18 and TRBJ2-7; TRBD1 matches at 11 bases. Trimming at V came to 4 bases and at J to 4 bases, leaving 3 bases not matched to a gene. Germline V gene data show CDR1 as KGHSH and CDR2 as LQKENI. The CDR3 totals 14 residues. CDR3 in amino acids: CASSLGQGAYEQYF. The DNA of the CDR3 is TGTGCCAGCTCACTCGGACAGGGGGCTTACGAGCAGTACTTC.

In its sample, this clone was seen once. The J gene is TRBJ2-4, the V gene TRBV20-1, with TRBD2 identical over 11 bases. This CDR3 is 18 amino acids long. The germline V gene has CDR1 DFQATT and CDR2 SNEGSKA (reference sequence). With 3 bases clipped from V and 3 bases from J, the junction kept 13 bases outside the gene matches. CDR3 sequence (DNA): TGCAGTGCTAGTCCCCTAGCGGGAGGCGATCGGGTCAAAAACATTCAGTACTTC. It codes for CSASPLAGGDRVKNIQYF.

This clone has just one count. The CDR3 protein is CASSPLERELPGEQYF. The DNA for the CDR3 is TGTGCCAGCAGCCCCCTAGAGCGGGAGCTACCAGGCGAGCAGTACTTC. The rearrangement links TRBV7-8 to TRBJ2-7; 8 bases align to TRBD2. Germline CDR1 reads SGHVS; CDR2 reads FQNEAQ. Germline trimming cut 5 bases from V and 6 bases from J; bases unmatched to any gene: 15. This CDR3 is built from 16 residues. Looking up the rest from reference TRBV7-8 and TRBJ2-7 gives the full variable domain: GAGVSQSPRYKVAKRGQDVALRCDPISGHVSLFWYQQALGQGPEFLTYFQNEAQLDKSGLPSDRFFAERPEGSVSTLKIQRTQQEDSAVYLCASSPLERELPGEQYFGPGTRLTVT.

The gene calls are TRBV5-6 and TRBJ2-6; TRBD1 is a possible D gene (5 bases). Germline V lookup: CDR1 SGHDT, CDR2 YYEEEE. Trimming removed 4 bases at V and 0 bases at J, with 11 bases between. The CDR3 is 16 residues long. The CDR3 spells CASSHNQGSGANVLTF. The CDR3 DNA follows: TGTGCCAGCAGCCATAATCAGGGCTCTGGGGCCAACGTCCTGACTTTC.